The 30 T cell receptor beta chains given below trace back to one sample, sequenced in a study of shared T cell receptors in the human thymus. Using immunoSEQ multiplex PCR, the repertoire was profiled, and TCRdb retains in-frame clones only, with some absent. This sample yields hundreds of thousands of clones, of which approximately 90% are seen a single time; around 0.01% belongs to the top ten. The sample was also linked to a second study, of human thymus T cells.

Material: thymocytes. Receptors originate from a boy under three years old with a congenital heart defect.

DNA of the CDR3: TGTGCCTGGAGTCAGACAGGGAGCTCCTATAATTCACCCCTCCACTTT. Translation gives CAWSQTGSSYNSPLHF. The chain recombines TRBV30 with TRBJ1-6, with 7 positions matching TRBD1. CDR1 is GTSNPN and CDR2 is SVGIG in the germline V gene (reference sequence). The CDR3 totals 16 residues. V lost 2 bases, J lost 0 bases, and 4 bases stayed unmatched.

The chain carries TRBV27 and TRBJ2-5; perhaps TRBD1 as D (6 bases). The V end lost 2 bases, the J end lost 0 bases, and 16 bases lay between the germline ends. Germline values: CDR1 MNHEY, CDR2 SMNVEV (reference sequence). This CDR3 spans 17 amino acids. CDR3 coding DNA: TGTGCCAGCAGTTTAGGGGCGACAGACAGGTACCAAGAGACCCAGTACTTC. This translates into CASSLGATDRYQETQYF.

The gene calls are TRBV6-5 and TRBJ1-5; weak D call: TRBD1 (5 bases). V lost 7 bases and J 0 bases, leaving 13 bases between the germline ends. The CDR3 has 15 amino acids. Germline V CDR1 and CDR2: MNHEY, SVGAGI. This CDR3 reads CASNPKGDSNQPQHF. The CDR3 DNA reads TGTGCCAGCAACCCCAAAGGGGATAGCAATCAGCCCCAGCATTTT.

This sequence joins TRBV28 and TRBJ2-1; 7 bases agree with TRBD2. J lost 7 bases, V lost 2 bases, and 8 bases had no gene match. The CDR3 is made up of 15 amino acids. CDR1 MDHEN and CDR2 SYDVKM come from the germline V gene. CDR3 in DNA: TGTGCCAGCAGTTTAGCGGGCTGGGAGGGGAATGAGCAGTTCTTC. It translates to CASSLAGWEGNEQFF.

This chain joins TRBV15 and TRBJ1-2; tentative D call: TRBD1 (6 bases). The V gene's germline CDR1 is LNHNV and CDR2 YYDKDF (reference sequence). The CDR3 spans 12 residues. Trimming pared 7 bases from V and 4 bases from J, leaving 10 bases between. The CDR3: CATTTGTYGYTF. For the CDR3, the DNA is TGTGCCACCACCACAGGGACCTATGGCTACACCTTC.

This chain joins TRBV9 and TRBJ2-2, with 8 positions matching TRBD1. The CDR3 has 18 residues. CDR1 is SGDLS, CDR2 YYNGEE, per germline. The junction had 16 bases not matched to a gene; V was cut back by 3 bases and J by 6 bases. For the CDR3, the DNA is TGTGCCAGCAGCGCCATGCCGGGACAGGTAAACGAGGCCGGGGAGCTGTTTTTT. Translation gives CASSAMPGQVNEAGELFF.

The V call is TRBV28, the J call TRBJ2-1; 8 bases fit TRBD2. Per the germline V gene, CDR1 is MDHEN and CDR2 is SYDVKM. This CDR3 contains 15 residues. V was pared by 3 bases and J by 1 base, with 2 bases of the junction left unmatched. Here the CDR3 reads CASSFERESYNEQFF. The CDR3, as DNA: TGTGCCAGCAGTTTTGAGCGGGAGTCCTACAATGAGCAGTTCTTC.

The chain uses TRBV10-1 and TRBJ2-4, with 9 bases identical to TRBD1. Germline assignment: CDR1 WNHNN and CDR2 SYGVQD (reference sequence). V was clipped by 6 bases and J by 1 base; unmatched bases: 7. The CDR3 length is 16 residues. CDR3 sequence (DNA): TGCGCCAGCAGACACAGGGGGCACAGGGCCAAAAACATTCAGTACTTC. Its translation: CASRHRGHRAKNIQYF.

This chain's CDR3 is CASSLPPRARGSYEQYF. In nucleotides, the CDR3 is TGCGCCAGCAGCTTGCCCCCGAGGGCTAGGGGGTCCTACGAGCAGTACTTC. This chain links TRBV5-1 with TRBJ2-7; the D gene is possibly TRBD1 (6 bases). Germline lookup yields CDR1 SGHRS and CDR2 YFSETQ. The V end lost 1 base, the J end lost 1 base, and 18 bases lay between the germline ends. The CDR3 covers 17 residues.

The chain is built from TRBV7-3 and TRBJ2-3, with 8 bases that match TRBD2. J gave up 4 bases and V 5 bases, and 8 bases lay outside the gene matches. Germline CDR1 is SGHTA and CDR2 is FQGTGA. The CDR3 sequence is 15 residues long. DNA for the CDR3: TGTGCCAGCAGCCCGGAAGCGGGAGAGTCAGATACGCAGTATTTT. Encoded protein: CASSPEAGESDTQYF.

The rearrangement uses TRBV25-1 and TRBJ2-4; D might be TRBD2 (6 bases). Trimming removed 3 bases at V and 12 bases at J, with 15 bases between. Germline V gene lookup returns CDR1 MGHDK and CDR2 SYGVNS. The CDR3 runs 13 residues. As DNA, the CDR3 is TGTGCCAGCAGTGACGGACGGTCGGGGGATCAGTACTTC. It specifies CASSDGRSGDQYF.

This clone was seen a few times. The chain is built from TRBV18 and TRBJ2-3; 10 bases match TRBD2. The trim removed 0 bases at V and 3 bases at J, leaving 3 bases unmatched. From germline, CDR1 is KGHSH and CDR2 LQKENI. The CDR3 runs to 16 residues. The CDR3 here is CASSPPVTSGTDTQYF. The CDR3 DNA is TGTGCCAGCTCACCACCCGTGACTAGCGGGACAGATACGCAGTATTTT.

This chain joins TRBV11-3 and TRBJ2-3, with 7 bases lining up with TRBD1. The CDR3 sequence is 19 residues long. Trimming at V came to 0 bases and at J to 1 base, leaving 13 bases not matched to a gene. Germline-derived CDR1 and CDR2 are SGHNT and YENEEA. The CDR3 here is CASSLDPVTGAVGTDTQYF. The CDR3 region has the DNA TGTGCCAGCAGCTTAGATCCCGTAACAGGGGCGGTGGGCACAGATACGCAGTATTTT.

A remark on this clone: At one end, the junction sequence differs from germline, possibly due to a read error. The chain couples TRBV6-1 to TRBJ2-1; 14 bases match TRBD2. The length of the CDR3 is 22 residues. Germline V gives CDR1 MNHNS, CDR2 SASEGT. CDR3 bases: TGTGCCAGCAGGGAAGACAGGGGGCGAGGGACTAGCGGGGGACGCTCCTACAATGAGCAGTTCTTC. Translating gives CASREDRGRGTSGGRSYNEQFF.

V gene TRBV5-1 combines with J gene TRBJ2-7, with 9 bases aligning to TRBD2. V dropped 2 bases and J dropped 1; count of bases not matched to a gene: 4. CDR1 and CDR2 (germline): SGHRS, YFSETQ. CDR3 size: 15 residues. This CDR3 reads CASSFTSGHSYEQYF. In nucleotides, the CDR3 is TGCGCCAGCAGCTTTACTAGCGGGCATTCCTACGAGCAGTACTTC.

The chain couples TRBV27 to TRBJ1-4; 8 nucleotides agree with TRBD1. CDR1 is MNHEY and CDR2 is SMNVEV in the germline V gene (reference sequence). The CDR3 has 15 amino acids. V dropped 6 bases and J dropped 7; count of bases not matched to a gene: 10. The CDR3 DNA is TGTGCCAGCAGCCCGAGGGGGACAGGACTTGAAAAACTGTTTTTT. Translation: CASSPRGTGLEKLFF.

The chain is built from TRBV14 and TRBJ2-2; 10 nucleotides agree with TRBD2. The CDR3 spans 15 residues. The V and J ends lost 3 bases and 9 bases, in that order; junction bases with no gene match: 7. In germline, CDR1 is SGHDN, CDR2 FVKESK. This chain's CDR3 is CASSHPSGRARELFF. In DNA form, the CDR3 reads TGTGCCAGCAGCCACCCTAGCGGGAGAGCCCGGGAGCTGTTTTTT.

J is TRBJ1-2 and V is TRBV7-9; the D is unclear. The CDR3 consists of 15 residues. Germline loops: CDR1 SEHNR, CDR2 FQNEAQ (reference sequence). The V gene lost 5 bases and the J gene lost 0 bases, with 13 bases spanning the gap. The CDR3 sequence is CASSKPSEANYGYTF. CDR3 nucleotides: TGTGCCAGCAGCAAACCCTCGGAGGCTAACTATGGCTACACCTTC.

This chain joins TRBV25-1 and TRBJ1-5; 7 nucleotides align to TRBD1. V dropped 6 bases and J dropped 5; count of bases not matched to a gene: 7. Germline V CDR1 and CDR2: MGHDK, SYGVNS. This CDR3 is built from 14 residues. The CDR3 nucleotides read TGTGCCAGCAGACCCGGACAGGAGCATCAGCCCCAGCATTTT. Encoded protein: CASRPGQEHQPQHF.

The chain carries TRBV9 and TRBJ2-7; D call uncertain. The length of the CDR3 is 15 residues. V lost 3 bases and J lost 2, with 15 bases in between. In germline, CDR1 is SGDLS, CDR2 YYNGEE. DNA of the CDR3: TGTGCCAGCAGCGCCCCCGACGGAGAGCCCTACGAGCAGTACTTC. Protein: CASSAPDGEPYEQYF.

The chain has TRBV4-3 and TRBJ2-7; 9 bases match TRBD1. Looked up from germline, CDR1 is LGHNA and CDR2 is YSLEER. With V trimmed by 3 bases and J by 4 bases, 7 bases remained unmatched. The CDR3 is 15 amino acids. In nucleotides, the CDR3 is TGCGCCAGCAGCCAGAGGGGACAGGGTGGTTACGAGCAGTACTTC. Translating it yields CASSQRGQGGYEQYF.

Only one count was recorded for this clone. This chain connects TRBV4-3 to TRBJ2-7, with 13 bases that match TRBD2. V gave up 4 bases and J gave up 2 bases; unmatched junction bases: 11. This CDR3 is built from 18 residues. Germline-derived CDR1 and CDR2 are LGHNA and YSLEER. The CDR3 DNA reads as TGCGCCAGCAGCCCCAGACTAGCGGGAGGTTCGGCCCCCTACGAGCAGTACTTC. Its translation is CASSPRLAGGSAPYEQYF.

The V gene is TRBV15, the J gene TRBJ1-4; D is uncertain. Trimming removed 0 bases at V and 7 bases at J, with 12 bases between. This CDR3 spans 15 amino acids. Germline values: CDR1 LNHNV, CDR2 YYDKDF (reference sequence). This CDR3 reads CATSRDENFPEKLFF. In DNA form, the CDR3 reads TGTGCCACCAGCAGAGATGAGAACTTTCCTGAAAAACTGTTTTTT. The full variable domain, rest sourced from reference TRBV15 and TRBJ1-4, is DAMVIQNPRYQVTQFGKPVTLSCSQTLNHNVMYWYQQKSSQAPKLLFHYYDKDFNNEADTPDNFQSRRPNTSFCFLDIRSPGLGDTAMYLCATSRDENFPEKLFFGSGTQLSVL.

In this sample, this clone turned up once. V and J are TRBV29-1 and TRBJ2-3; TRBD2 might be the D (6 bases). CDR1 SQVTM and CDR2 ANQGSEA come from the germline V gene. The CDR3 runs 14 residues. V lost 6 bases and J lost 4, with 17 bases in between. CDR3 region: CSVVEGGVPDTQYF. The DNA for the CDR3 is TGCAGCGTCGTGGAGGGAGGTGTCCCAGATACGCAGTATTTT.

CDR3 residues: CASSFFGGAGGRGFGQYF. DNA for the CDR3: TGTGCCAGCAGCTTCTTCGGTGGAGCGGGAGGGCGGGGGTTCGGGCAGTACTTC. The chain employs TRBV5-8 and TRBJ2-7; TRBD2 matches at 10 bases. V gave up 2 bases and J gave up 9 bases; unmatched junction bases: 20. Germline V gene lookup returns CDR1 SGHTS and CDR2 YDEGEE. The CDR3 is 18 residues long.

This clone was observed once. The genes are TRBV14 and TRBJ1-2; D might be TRBD1 (5 bases). Germline-derived CDR1 and CDR2 are SGHDN and FVKESK. Trimming cost V 4 bases and J 4 bases, with 10 bases left between them. The CDR3 has 13 residues. The CDR3 DNA sequence: TGTGCCAGCAGCCCGGGGGAGATCTATGGCTACACCTTC. As protein: CASSPGEIYGYTF.

The chain links TRBV27 to TRBJ1-3, with a tentative D call TRBD1 (6 bases). V gave up 5 bases and J gave up 4 bases, with 18 bases separating them. Germline-derived CDR1 and CDR2 are MNHEY and SMNVEV (reference sequence). This CDR3 is 16 amino acids long. The CDR3 is CASSPPGGQHGNTIYF. As DNA, the CDR3 is TGTGCCAGCAGTCCCCCGGGAGGACAGCACGGAAACACCATATATTTT.

The J gene is TRBJ2-1, the V gene TRBV12-5; D gene unclear. The CDR3 is 16 amino acids. Per germline, CDR1 LGHNT and CDR2 FRNRAP. V shed 5 bases and J shed 1 base, with 15 bases lying between them. CDR3 sequence reads: CASGPRRAGSYNEQFF. The CDR3 nucleotides read TGTGCTAGTGGTCCCCGGCGCGCAGGATCCTACAATGAGCAGTTCTTC.

This clone appeared a few times. The chain combines TRBV27 with TRBJ2-3, with 7 bases that match TRBD2. This CDR3 comprises 15 residues. Germline V gene sequence: CDR1 MNHEY, CDR2 SMNVEV (reference sequence). J gave up 3 bases and V 4 bases, and 7 bases lay outside the gene matches. CDR3 DNA: TGTGCCAGCAGTTACCGGTCTAGCGGTACAGATACGCAGTATTTT. It codes for CASSYRSSGTDTQYF.

This clone was counted once. V is TRBV5-6 and J is TRBJ1-2; tentative D call: TRBD1 (5 bases). Germline CDR1 reads SGHDT; CDR2 reads YYEEEE. The CDR3 loop spans 14 amino acids. V shed 4 bases and J shed 4 bases, with 14 bases lying between them. CDR3 sequence: CASSQDRGGYGYTF. CDR3 coding DNA: TGTGCCAGCAGCCAGGATAGGGGCGGCTATGGCTACACCTTC.